Presented here are 29 T cell receptor beta chains from one specimen sequenced in a study of cytomegalovirus exposure and HLA in healthy donors. The PCR employed 60 Vbeta primers together with 13 Jbeta primers. Produced via immunoSEQ multiplex PCR; TCRdb's table is partial and in-frame only. The sample has some 70,000 clones. The sample consisted of PBMCs. All receptors derive from a man aged 35 to 55 in good health and CMV-seronegative.

The chain couples TRBV6-1 to TRBJ1-1, with TRBD1 as a possible D gene (6 bases). V lost 6 bases to trimming and J lost 1 base, with 12 bases between them. CDR1 MNHNS and CDR2 SASEGT come from the germline V gene. The CDR3 totals 14 residues. The CDR3 reads CASSDSQGNTEAFF. CDR3 nucleotide sequence: TGTGCCAGCAGCGATTCACAGGGGAACACTGAAGCTTTCTTT.

V and J are TRBV6-5 and TRBJ2-1, with 12 bases matching TRBD2. V was clipped by 6 bases and J by 7 bases; unmatched bases: 7. This CDR3 spans 15 amino acids. CDR1 and CDR2 from the germline V gene are MNHEY and SVGAGI. The CDR3 sequence is CASRGNGLAGNEQFF. The CDR3 nucleotides read TGTGCCAGCAGGGGAAACGGACTAGCGGGGAATGAGCAGTTCTTC.

The CDR3 sequence: CASNRAGSYEQYF. CDR3 DNA: TGTGCCAGCAATAGGGCGGGGAGCTACGAGCAGTACTTC. This rearrangement joins TRBV2 to TRBJ2-7, with TRBD2 as a possible D gene (6 bases). Germline CDR1 SNHLY, CDR2 FYNNEI. Trimming took 7 bases from V and 3 from J, leaving 13 bases between them. There are 13 residues in the CDR3.

The V and J genes are TRBV4-1 and TRBJ1-6; possibly TRBD1 for D (6 bases). The CDR3 consists of 19 residues. The ends were cut back, 1 base at V and 3 bases at J, with 19 bases in the middle. Germline-derived CDR1 and CDR2 are MGHRA and YSYEKL. CDR3 region: CASSQGGFRGPRYNSPLHF. The CDR3 DNA is TGCGCCAGCAGCCAAGGGGGATTCAGGGGTCCCCGCTATAATTCACCCCTCCACTTT.

The chain is built from TRBV19 and TRBJ1-4; no clear D. The CDR3 has 15 amino acids. Germline V gene lookup returns CDR1 LNHDA and CDR2 SQIVND (reference sequence). The germline V and J ends were trimmed by 3 bases and 9 bases, with 17 bases remaining between them. CDR3 nucleotide sequence: TGTGCCAGTAGTATCCGGTTCGGAGGACGACAAAAACTGTTTTTT. Translation gives CASSIRFGGRQKLFF.

This chain links TRBV28 with TRBJ1-5; 11 positions agree with TRBD1. The V gene end was trimmed by 0 bases and the J gene end by 1 base; junction bases not matched to a gene: 2. CDR1 is MDHEN and CDR2 is SYDVKM in the germline V gene. CDR3 length: 17 residues. In DNA form, the CDR3 reads TGTGCCAGCAGTTTATGGGACAGGGGGCGCAGCAATCAGCCCCAGCATTTT. Its protein is CASSLWDRGRSNQPQHF.

The J gene is TRBJ1-2, the V gene TRBV19, with 10 positions matching TRBD1. J lost 5 bases, V lost 6 bases, and 6 bases had no gene match. Germline loops: CDR1 LNHDA, CDR2 SQIVND (reference sequence). The CDR3 spans 14 residues. CDR3 in DNA: TGTGCCAGTAGAGATCGGGACAGGGGTTATGGCTACACCTTC. It codes for CASRDRDRGYGYTF.

V usage is TRBV11-2 and J usage is TRBJ2-7; weak D call: TRBD2 (6 bases). CDR1 is SGHAT, CDR2 FQNNGV, per germline. The CDR3 covers 14 residues. Trimming took off 4 bases at V and 3 bases at J, with 13 bases between the two ends. As DNA, the CDR3 is TGTGCCAGCAGCTCCCCGGGACTTTTCTACGAGCAGTACTTC. Amino acids: CASSSPGLFYEQYF.

V and J are TRBV19 and TRBJ1-1, with D possibly TRBD1 on 6 matching bases. CDR1 and CDR2 from the germline V gene are LNHDA and SQIVND (reference sequence). Trimming left V 6 bases short and J 4 bases short, with 18 bases between. This CDR3 contains 15 residues. This CDR3 reads CASSPKSQGSTEAFF. The CDR3 bases are TGTGCCAGTAGCCCAAAGTCCCAGGGGAGCACTGAAGCTTTCTTT.

The chain links TRBV4-2 to TRBJ2-3, with D tentatively TRBD2 (6 bases). The CDR3 contains 17 residues. CDR1 and CDR2 from the germline V gene are LGHNA and YNFKEQ. The V end lost 0 bases, the J end lost 7 bases, and 20 bases lay between the germline ends. CDR3: CASSQEARVGGKYTQYF. In DNA form, the CDR3 reads TGTGCCAGCAGCCAAGAGGCCCGTGTCGGGGGAAAATATACGCAGTATTTT.

This chain uses TRBV7-2 with TRBJ2-1; unclear D gene. CDR3 size: 13 residues. Germline values: CDR1 SGHTA, CDR2 FQGNSA. Between the trimmed V and J ends, which lost 3 bases and 10 bases, there was a span of 13 bases. The CDR3 region has the DNA TGTGCCAGCAGCTTTGGCTTCCCCATGGAGCAGTTCTTC. Protein sequence: CASSFGFPMEQFF.

The rearrangement uses TRBV6-6 and TRBJ2-2; 10 positions agree with TRBD1. J lost 7 bases, V lost 8 bases, and 10 bases had no gene match. The CDR3 has 15 residues. Germline V gene sequence: CDR1 MNHNY, CDR2 SVGAGI (reference sequence). The CDR3 sequence: CASGGQGVLVGELFF. CDR3 bases: TGTGCCAGCGGAGGACAGGGGGTTTTGGTCGGGGAGCTGTTTTTT.

V and J are TRBV28 and TRBJ1-1; 7 positions match TRBD1. The germline CDR1 and CDR2 sequences are MDHEN and SYDVKM. Trimming took 6 bases from V and 0 from J; bases not matched to a gene: 7. There are 15 residues in the CDR3. The chain's CDR3 is CASRSDRSLNTEAFF. CDR3 nucleotide sequence: TGTGCCAGCAGATCGGACAGGTCCCTGAACACTGAAGCTTTCTTT.

V and J are TRBV30 and TRBJ1-6, with 8 bases matching TRBD1. The CDR3 is 13 residues long. V dropped 7 bases and J dropped 7; count of bases not matched to a gene: 6. Germline V lookup: CDR1 GTSNPN, CDR2 SVGIG (reference sequence). CDR3 bases: TGTGCCTTGCAGACAGGGGACAATTCACCCCTCCACTTT. Translating gives CALQTGDNSPLHF.

The rearrangement joins TRBV4-1 to TRBJ1-1; 7 bases agree with TRBD1. Germline loops: CDR1 MGHRA, CDR2 YSYEKL. V lost 0 bases to trimming and J lost 8 bases; unmatched junction nucleotides: 6. CDR3 size: 14 residues. The CDR3 bases are TGCGCCAGCAGCCAAGATTCGGGGACAGTGGAAGCTTTCTTT. Translated: CASSQDSGTVEAFF.

The chain combines TRBV6-5 with TRBJ2-7, with D perhaps TRBD2 (5 bases). The CDR3 is made up of 15 amino acids. The V end lost 2 bases, the J end lost 2 bases, and 13 bases lay between the germline ends. The germline V gene has CDR1 MNHEY and CDR2 SVGAGI. Here the CDR3 DNA reads TGTGCCAGCAGTTACGGAACGGGGTACGCCTACGAGCAGTACTTC. It yields the protein CASSYGTGYAYEQYF.

This chain uses TRBV6-1 with TRBJ2-7; maybe TRBD2 (5 bases). From germline, CDR1 is MNHNS and CDR2 SASEGT. This CDR3 region has 15 residues. The V gene lost 2 bases and the J gene lost 3 bases, with 14 bases spanning the gap. The chain's CDR3 is CASSETPGKIYEQYF. DNA for the CDR3: TGTGCCAGCAGTGAAACGCCGGGAAAGATCTACGAGCAGTACTTC.

The chain combines TRBV6-1 with TRBJ1-4; 9 nucleotides agree with TRBD1. V gave up 4 bases and J gave up 6 bases; unmatched junction bases: 9. Germline CDR1 is MNHNS and CDR2 is SASEGT. The CDR3 contains 16 residues. The CDR3 region is CASSALTGGVYEKLFF. The CDR3 nucleotides read TGTGCCAGCAGTGCCCTCACAGGGGGCGTGTATGAAAAACTGTTTTTT.

V is TRBV2 and J is TRBJ2-3; 7 nucleotides match TRBD1. Trimming removed 5 bases from V and 3 bases from J; junction bases left unmatched: 5. Germline CDR1 is SNHLY and CDR2 is FYNNEI. The CDR3 contains 14 residues. The CDR3 DNA follows: TGTGCCAGCAGTCCCGGGACAGCAACAGATACGCAGTATTTT. It yields the protein CASSPGTATDTQYF.

This chain joins TRBV2 and TRBJ1-6; no reliable D call. Trimming pared 6 bases from V and 4 bases from J, leaving 16 bases between. Germline V gene lookup returns CDR1 SNHLY and CDR2 FYNNEI. The CDR3 consists of 16 residues. This chain's CDR3 is CASRDGSIGYNSPLHF. The CDR3 coding sequence is TGTGCCAGCAGGGACGGGAGTATTGGGTATAATTCACCCCTCCACTTT.

The V gene is TRBV19, the J gene TRBJ1-1, with D tentatively TRBD1 (6 bases). The CDR3 consists of 14 residues. V dropped 2 bases and J dropped 5 bases, with 12 bases sitting between them. Germline CDR1 is LNHDA and CDR2 is SQIVND (reference sequence). The CDR3, as DNA: TGTGCCAGTAGTATACAGGGGTCGGAGACTGAAGCTTTCTTT. It yields the protein CASSIQGSETEAFF.

The genes are TRBV27 and TRBJ2-1; the D gene is possibly TRBD2 (6 bases). The CDR3 is 14 amino acids. Germline V gene lookup returns CDR1 MNHEY and CDR2 SMNVEV (reference sequence). V dropped 6 bases and J dropped 9 bases, with 18 bases sitting between them. CDR3 bases: TGTGCCAGCAGCGCGGGACTCCGGAGGAGTGAGCAGTTCTTC. It specifies CASSAGLRRSEQFF.

The chain links TRBV6-5 to TRBJ1-2, with 7 bases lining up with TRBD1. Germline V lookup: CDR1 MNHEY, CDR2 SVGAGI. The CDR3 sequence is 13 residues long. V lost 9 bases and J lost 7; bases outside the gene matches: 11. CDR3 nucleotide sequence: TGTGCCAGTGCGGCACAGGGGATCGGTGGCTACACCTTC. As protein: CASAAQGIGGYTF.

The chain has TRBV6-1 and TRBJ1-2; 7 nucleotides match TRBD1. Germline V gives CDR1 MNHNS, CDR2 SASEGT. This CDR3 has 14 amino acids. The junction had 8 bases not matched to a gene; V was cut back by 8 bases and J by 2 bases. CDR3 residues: CASRPGQHNYGYTF. CDR3 bases: TGTGCCAGCCGTCCGGGACAGCACAACTATGGCTACACCTTC.

The genes are TRBV7-2 and TRBJ2-1; 8 nucleotides agree with TRBD1. CDR3 length: 11 residues. Germline V gives CDR1 SGHTA, CDR2 FQGNSA. Trimming cost V 6 bases and J 15 bases; bases outside gene matches: 7. DNA for the CDR3: TGTGCCAGCAGGGACAGGGAGGATACGTTCTTC. It is translated as CASRDREDTFF. Full variable domain (missing parts from reference TRBV7-2 and TRBJ2-1): GAGVSQSPSNKVTEKGKDVELRCDPISGHTALYWYRQSLGQGLEFLIYFQGNSAPDKSGLPSDRFSAERTGGSVSTLTIQRTQQEDSAVYLCASRDREDTFFGPGTRLTVL.

Note on this clone: This sample includes further DNA sequences coding for the same CDR3. This chain links TRBV27 with TRBJ1-1; D gene ambiguous. Germline V lookup: CDR1 MNHEY, CDR2 SMNVEV (reference sequence). The CDR3 has 14 residues. Trimming stripped 0 bases from V and 4 bases from J, with 9 bases between. The DNA of the CDR3 is TGTGCCAGCAGTTTATCCGGGGTCGGCACTGAAGCTTTCTTT. It translates to CASSLSGVGTEAFF.

The chain combines TRBV6-5 with TRBJ1-2; tentative D call: TRBD1 (6 bases). Trimming took off 6 bases at V and 8 bases at J, with 22 bases between the two ends. This CDR3 is built from 15 residues. Germline assignment: CDR1 MNHEY and CDR2 SVGAGI. CDR3 sequence (DNA): TGTGCCAGCAGGAAAGTGAGTCAGGGGTCAGGCGGCTACACCTTC. Translating gives CASRKVSQGSGGYTF.

The chain employs TRBV7-6 and TRBJ1-1, with TRBD1 identical over 8 bases. This CDR3 is 14 amino acids long. V was clipped by 5 bases and J by 5 bases; unmatched bases: 7. Germline V CDR1 and CDR2: SGHVS, FNYEAQ. CDR3 sequence reads: CASSLGQGETEAFF. The CDR3 bases are TGTGCCAGCAGCCTCGGACAGGGCGAGACTGAAGCTTTCTTT.

J is TRBJ1-1 and V is TRBV30; D perhaps matches TRBD1 (5 bases). V lost 0 bases and J 5 bases, leaving 10 bases between the germline ends. This CDR3 contains 13 residues. Germline values: CDR1 GTSNPN, CDR2 SVGIG (reference sequence). The CDR3 coding sequence is TGTGCCTGGAGTGTACCAGGGATGACTGAAGCTTTCTTT. Translating gives CAWSVPGMTEAFF.